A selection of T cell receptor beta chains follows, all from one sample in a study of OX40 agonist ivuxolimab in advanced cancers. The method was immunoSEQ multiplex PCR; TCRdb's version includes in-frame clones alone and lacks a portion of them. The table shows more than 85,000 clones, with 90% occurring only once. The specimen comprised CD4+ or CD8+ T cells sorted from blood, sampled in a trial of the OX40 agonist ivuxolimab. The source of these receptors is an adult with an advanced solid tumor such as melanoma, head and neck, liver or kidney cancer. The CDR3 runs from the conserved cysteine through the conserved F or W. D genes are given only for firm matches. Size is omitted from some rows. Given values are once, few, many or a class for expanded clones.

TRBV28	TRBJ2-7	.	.	CASSDLGLEQYF	TGTGCCAGCAGCGACCTGGGACTCGAGCAGTACTTC
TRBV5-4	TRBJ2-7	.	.	CASSFQNSYEQYF	TGTGCCAGCAGCTTTCAGAATTCCTACGAGCAGTACTTC
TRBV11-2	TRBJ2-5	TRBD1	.	CASSPRLTGIHETQYF	TGTGCCAGCAGCCCAAGGTTGACAGGGATTCATGAGACCCAGTACTTC
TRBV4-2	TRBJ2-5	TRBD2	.	CASSHGTSGRAETQYF	TGTGCCAGCAGCCATGGGACTAGCGGTCGGGCAGAGACCCAGTACTTC
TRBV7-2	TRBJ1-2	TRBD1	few	CASSLTSGGAGYTF	TGTGCCAGCAGCTTAACCTCAGGGGGCGCCGGCTACACCTTC
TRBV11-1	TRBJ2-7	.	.	CASSPPASYEQYF	TGTGCCAGCAGCCCCCCAGCGTCCTACGAGCAGTACTTC
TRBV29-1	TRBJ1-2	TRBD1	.	CSVTGGYGYTF	TGCAGCGTGACAGGGGGTTATGGCTACACCTTC
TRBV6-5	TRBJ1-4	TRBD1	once	CASSRDRGNEKLFF	TGTGCCAGCAGCAGGGACAGGGGGAACGAAAAACTGTTTTTT
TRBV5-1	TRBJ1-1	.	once	CASNPVGVGGTEAFF	TGCGCCAGCAACCCTGTGGGGGTTGGGGGCACTGAAGCTTTCTTT
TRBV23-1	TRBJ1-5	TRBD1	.	CASSRSDRGGVRSNQPQHF	TGCGCCAGCAGTCGATCGGACAGGGGTGGGGTAAGGAGCAATCAGCCCCAGCATTTT
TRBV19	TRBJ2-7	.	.	CASSRGGQYYEQYF	TGTGCCAGTAGTAGGGGTGGACAGTACTACGAGCAGTACTTC
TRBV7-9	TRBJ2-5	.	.	CASSLSLGQQETQYF	TGTGCCAGCAGCTTATCTCTAGGACAGCAAGAGACCCAGTACTTC
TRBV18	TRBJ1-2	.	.	CASSDRNVKRGYTF	TGTGCCAGCTCCGACCGTAATGTTAAGCGAGGCTACACCTTC
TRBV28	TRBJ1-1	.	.	CASIPGPGESAFF	TGTGCCAGCATCCCAGGGCCAGGAGAGTCAGCTTTCTTT
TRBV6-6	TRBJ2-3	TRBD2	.	CASSKAGGSTDTQYF	TGTGCCAGCAGCAAAGCGGGAGGTAGCACAGATACGCAGTATTTT
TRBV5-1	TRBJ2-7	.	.	CASSLASLGPSSYEQYF	TGCGCCAGCAGCTTGGCCTCGTTGGGCCCGAGCTCCTACGAGCAGTACTTC
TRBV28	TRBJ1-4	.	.	CASSSLQTNEKLFF	TGTGCCAGCAGTTCGCTACAAACTAATGAAAAACTGTTTTTT
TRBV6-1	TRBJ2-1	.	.	CASRGGEASYNEQFF	TGTGCCAGCAGGGGCGGGGAAGCCTCCTACAATGAGCAGTTCTTC
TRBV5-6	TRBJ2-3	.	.	CASSLVDGPDTQYF	TGTGCCAGCAGCTTGGTGGACGGGCCAGATACGCAGTATTTT
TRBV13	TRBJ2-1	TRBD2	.	CASSYPPTSGYNEQFF	TGTGCCAGCAGCTACCCCCCGACTAGCGGTTACAATGAGCAGTTCTTC
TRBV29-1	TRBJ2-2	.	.	CSVLVGDGTGELFF	TGCAGCGTTCTGGTGGGGGACGGGACCGGGGAGCTGTTTTTT
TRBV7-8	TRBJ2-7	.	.	CASSRQPTGPYEQYF	TGTGCCAGCAGCCGGCAACCAACGGGGCCTTACGAGCAGTACTTC
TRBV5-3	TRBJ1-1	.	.	CARRDPGRYTEAFF	TGTGCCAGAAGAGACCCGGGCCGTTACACTGAAGCTTTCTTT
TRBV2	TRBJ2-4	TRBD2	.	CASSGTSGSVDIQYF	TGTGCCAGCAGTGGTACTAGCGGGAGTGTGGACATTCAGTACTTC
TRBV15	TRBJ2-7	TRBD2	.	CATSSEPGLPYEQYF	TGTGCCACCAGCAGCGAGCCGGGACTACCTTACGAGCAGTACTTC
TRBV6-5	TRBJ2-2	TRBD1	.	CASRDRASGELFF	TGTGCCAGCCGGGACAGGGCTAGCGGGGAGCTGTTTTTT
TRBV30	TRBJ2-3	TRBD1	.	CAWSVFTGGPSTDTQYF	TGTGCCTGGAGCGTATTCACAGGGGGACCTAGCACAGATACGCAGTATTTT
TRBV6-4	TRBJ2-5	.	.	CASSAGLAYQETQYF	TGTGCCAGCAGCGCAGGACTCGCGTACCAAGAGACCCAGTACTTC
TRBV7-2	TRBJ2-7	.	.	CASSRTTYEQYF	TGTGCCAGCAGCCGAACCACCTACGAGCAGTACTTC
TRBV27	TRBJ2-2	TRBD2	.	CASSFGTGTSGRTGELFF	TGTGCCAGCAGTTTCGGGACGGGGACTAGCGGGAGGACCGGGGAGCTGTTTTTT
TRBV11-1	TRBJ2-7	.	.	CASSLGVISEQYF	TGTGCCAGCAGCTTAGGGGTTATCTCCGAGCAGTACTTC
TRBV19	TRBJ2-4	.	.	CATTGTGSIQYF	TGTGCCACCACAGGTACAGGGTCAATTCAGTACTTC
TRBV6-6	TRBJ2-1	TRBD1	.	CASSYSGGQGNEQFF	TGTGCCAGCAGTTACTCGGGGGGACAGGGGAATGAGCAGTTCTTC
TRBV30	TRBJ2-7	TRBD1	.	CAWSISTGAEQYF	TGTGCCTGGAGTATAAGCACAGGGGCCGAGCAGTACTTC
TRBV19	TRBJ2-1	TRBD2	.	CASSIASLAVSYNEQFF	TGTGCCAGTAGTATAGCATCTCTAGCGGTCTCCTACAATGAGCAGTTCTTC
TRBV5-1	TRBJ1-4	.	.	CASSLSDHKTNEKLFF	TGCGCCAGCAGCTTGTCCGACCACAAAACTAATGAAAAACTGTTTTTT
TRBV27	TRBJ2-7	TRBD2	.	CASSRLAGVYEQYF	TGTGCCAGCAGTCGACTAGCGGGAGTGTACGAGCAGTACTTC
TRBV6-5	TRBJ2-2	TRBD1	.	CASRNPGQHTGELFF	TGTGCCAGCAGAAATCCGGGACAGCACACCGGGGAGCTGTTTTTT
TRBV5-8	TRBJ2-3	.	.	CASSLGTGGRRRDTQYF	TGTGCCAGCAGCTTGGGGACCGGCGGTAGGCGAAGGGATACGCAGTATTTT
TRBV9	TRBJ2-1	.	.	CASSIDSGYNEQFF	TGTGCCAGCAGCATCGATAGCGGCTACAATGAGCAGTTCTTC
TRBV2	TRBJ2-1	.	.	CASSLGGEQFF	TGTGCCAGCAGCTTGGGGGGAGAGCAGTTCTTC
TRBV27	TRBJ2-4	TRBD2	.	CASSLRGELVKNIQYF	TGTGCCAGCAGTTTACGGGGGGAGTTGGTCAAAAACATTCAGTACTTC
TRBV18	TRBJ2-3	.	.	CASSPRATDTQYF	TGTGCCAGCTCACCACGAGCCACAGATACGCAGTATTTT
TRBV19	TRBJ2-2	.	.	CASSYPRGYSNTGELFF	TGTGCCAGTAGCTACCCTCGAGGATACTCGAACACCGGGGAGCTGTTTTTT
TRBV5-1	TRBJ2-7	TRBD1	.	CASSMGTGYHEQYF	TGCGCCAGCAGCATGGGGACAGGGTACCACGAGCAGTACTTC
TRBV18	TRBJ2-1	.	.	CASSPSLNEQFF	TGTGCCAGCTCACCATCCCTCAATGAGCAGTTCTTC
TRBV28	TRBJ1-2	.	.	CASSLPSHYGYTF	TGTGCCAGCAGTTTACCCAGTCACTATGGCTACACCTTC
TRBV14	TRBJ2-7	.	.	CASSLVGHNRREQYF	TGTGCCAGCAGCCTCGTGGGACATAATAGAAGGGAGCAGTACTTC
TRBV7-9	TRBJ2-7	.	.	CASSLFSEQYF	TGTGCCAGCAGCTTATTTTCCGAGCAGTACTTC
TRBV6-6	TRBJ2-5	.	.	CASTQGLQETQYF	TGTGCCAGCACACAGGGCCTCCAAGAGACCCAGTACTTC
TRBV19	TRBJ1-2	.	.	CASSIQGDYGYTF	TGTGCCAGTAGTATCCAGGGAGACTATGGCTACACCTTC
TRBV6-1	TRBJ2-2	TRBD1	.	CASSTGVAGELFF	TGTGCCAGCAGCACAGGGGTGGCCGGGGAGCTGTTTTTT
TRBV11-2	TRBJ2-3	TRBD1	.	CASSHGEGAGIWETQYF	TGTGCCAGCAGCCATGGAGAGGGGGCGGGCATTTGGGAAACGCAGTATTTT
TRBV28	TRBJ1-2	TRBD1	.	CASSLFTGGRFGGYTF	TGTGCCAGCAGTTTATTTACAGGGGGCCGGTTTGGTGGCTACACCTTC
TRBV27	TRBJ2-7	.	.	CASSGYRGETRRYEQYF	TGTGCCAGCAGCGGGTACAGGGGTGAGACTAGAAGGTACGAGCAGTACTTC
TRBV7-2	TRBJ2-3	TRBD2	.	CASSLTRAGGSTDTQYF	TGTGCCAGCAGCTTAACACGAGCGGGAGGGAGCACAGATACGCAGTATTTT